Presented here are 18 T cell receptor beta chains from one specimen sequenced in a study of T cell responses to AZD1222 COVID-19 vaccine. Sequencing used immunoSEQ multiplex PCR; TCRdb keeps in-frame clones, though not all of them. Seen here are around 99,000 clones, 75% to 90% observed once, and the top ten hold over 4%. The sample consisted of peripheral blood, taken on day 0 of AZD1222 vaccination. The receptors shown here come from an adult in good health.

This rearrangement joins TRBV4-1 to TRBJ1-2, with D possibly matching TRBD1 (6 bases). The germline V gene has CDR1 MGHRA and CDR2 YSYEKL. CDR3 length: 17 residues. Trimming took 1 base from V and 6 from J, leaving 21 bases between them. DNA for the CDR3: TGCGCCAGCAGCCAAGGTCTCCTGGGCAGGGGAGGCGATGGCTACACCTTC. Its protein product is CASSQGLLGRGGDGYTF.

In its sample, this clone was seen once. The chain couples TRBV6-2 or TRBV6-3 to TRBJ2-7, with D perhaps matching TRBD1 or TRBD2 (6 bases each). The CDR3 has 15 residues. Germline V gene data show CDR1 as MNHEY and CDR2 as SVGEGT. The V end lost 2 bases, the J end lost 0 bases, and 11 bases lay between the germline ends. The CDR3 is CASSYAGGRSYEQYF. Written as DNA, the CDR3 is TGTGCCAGCAGTTACGCCGGGGGCCGCTCCTACGAGCAGTACTTC.

The chain combines TRBV7-8 with TRBJ2-5; no definite D call. CDR1 is SGHVS and CDR2 is FQNEAQ in the germline V gene. Trimming removed 2 bases from V and 2 bases from J, with 9 bases in between. This CDR3 comprises 14 residues. CDR3 sequence reads: CASSLSTVQETQYF. In nucleotides, the CDR3 is TGTGCCAGCAGCTTATCGACTGTACAAGAGACCCAGTACTTC.

The chain employs TRBV9 and TRBJ1-2, with D possibly matching TRBD1 (6 bases). V gave up 4 bases and J gave up 4 bases, with 11 bases separating them. Per germline, CDR1 SGDLS and CDR2 YYNGEE. There are 13 residues in the CDR3. In DNA, the CDR3 is TGTGCCAGCAGCCCACAGGGCGTCTATGGCTACACCTTC. As protein: CASSPQGVYGYTF.

The chain employs TRBV19 and TRBJ1-4, with 12 bases matching TRBD1. With V trimmed by 3 bases and J by 12 bases, 11 bases remained unmatched. The CDR3 has 16 amino acids. Germline CDR1 reads LNHDA; CDR2 reads SQIVND (reference sequence). CDR3 region: CASSIGTGGEGLQLFF. The CDR3 DNA follows: TGTGCCAGTAGTATCGGGACAGGGGGCGAGGGTTTGCAACTGTTTTTT.

This chain connects TRBV9 to TRBJ1-3; TRBD1 might be the D (6 bases). CDR3 size: 16 residues. Germline V lookup: CDR1 SGDLS, CDR2 YYNGEE. Trimming took off 0 bases at V and 0 bases at J, with 10 bases between the two ends. CDR3 region: CASSVAQGTSGNTIYF. The DNA for the CDR3 is TGTGCCAGCAGCGTAGCCCAGGGGACCTCTGGAAACACCATATATTTT.

The V gene is TRBV4-2, the J gene TRBJ1-2; possible D gene TRBD1, 6 bases. Germline CDR1 is LGHNA and CDR2 is YNFKEQ. V lost 1 base, J lost 4 bases, and 16 bases lay in between. CDR3 length: 16 residues. The CDR3 region is CASSQGQGGALYGYTF. CDR3 sequence (DNA): TGTGCCAGCAGCCAAGGACAAGGGGGGGCGCTCTATGGCTACACCTTC.

The J gene is TRBJ2-3, the V gene TRBV6-1; D is uncertain. CDR1 is MNHNS and CDR2 is SASEGT in the germline V gene. CDR3 length: 14 amino acids. The V gene lost 3 bases and the J gene lost 8 bases, with 15 bases spanning the gap. CDR3 residues: CASSDETAPSTQYF. The CDR3 DNA reads as TGTGCCAGCAGTGACGAGACCGCCCCATCTACGCAGTATTTT.

The V gene is TRBV19, the J gene TRBJ1-3; D is possibly TRBD1 (5 bases). This CDR3 is built from 13 residues. The germline V and J ends were trimmed by 7 bases and 4 bases, with 11 bases remaining between them. CDR1 and CDR2 (germline): LNHDA, SQIVND (reference sequence). The CDR3 here is CASITGLGNTIYF. The CDR3 nucleotides read TGTGCCAGTATCACGGGACTCGGAAACACCATATATTTT.

The chain joins TRBV6-5 to TRBJ2-5; TRBD1 matches 9 bases. J lost 4 bases, V lost 5 bases, and 5 bases had no gene match. Germline CDR1 MNHEY, CDR2 SVGAGI. This CDR3 comprises 14 residues. CDR3 region: CASSQTGGRETQYF. CDR3 in DNA: TGTGCCAGCAGTCAAACAGGGGGCAGAGAGACCCAGTACTTC.

The chain recombines TRBV5-5 with TRBJ1-5; the match to TRBD1 covers 7 bases. With V trimmed by 2 bases and J by 5 bases, 4 bases remained unmatched. Germline V lookup: CDR1 SGHKS, CDR2 YYEKEE (reference sequence). CDR3 length equals 14 residues. CDR3 in DNA: TGTGCCAGCAGCTTTTCTGGACAGGATCAGCCCCAGCATTTT. This translates into CASSFSGQDQPQHF.

The chain couples TRBV19 to TRBJ1-5, with D perhaps matching TRBD1 (6 bases). The CDR3 spans 15 residues. The germline CDR1 and CDR2 sequences are LNHDA and SQIVND (reference sequence). V dropped 6 bases and J dropped 0 bases, with 12 bases sitting between them. CDR3 nucleotide sequence: TGTGCCAGTAGGAAAAACAGGGCTAGCAATCAGCCCCAGCATTTT. Translating gives CASRKNRASNQPQHF.

This chain uses TRBV11-2 with TRBJ2-2; 7 bases fit TRBD1. The CDR3 has 14 residues. The germline gives CDR1 SGHAT, CDR2 FQNNGV. The junction had 7 bases not matched to a gene; V was cut back by 6 bases and J by 6 bases. CDR3 loop: CASSLQGFAGELFF. CDR3 nucleotides: TGTGCCAGCAGTCTACAGGGGTTTGCCGGGGAGCTGTTTTTT.

This chain uses TRBV3-1 (or the pseudogene TRBV3-2) with TRBJ2-1; D gene ambiguous. Germline V gives CDR1 LGHDT, CDR2 YNNKEL (reference sequence). The CDR3 runs to 16 residues. V gave up 5 bases and J gave up 1 base, with 15 bases separating them. The CDR3 bases are TGTGCCAGCAGCTCAACTAAACTGCTTTCCTACAATGAGCAGTTCTTC. Translation gives CASSSTKLLSYNEQFF.

This chain uses TRBV15 with TRBJ1-5, with a tentative D call TRBD1 (5 bases). CDR1 is LNHNV, CDR2 YYDKDF, per germline (reference sequence). Trimming took off 3 bases at V and 7 bases at J, with 19 bases between the two ends. The CDR3 spans 16 residues. CDR3 bases: TGTGCCACCAGCAGTTTCGGACGGTCACGGGGGCAGCCCCAGCATTTT. This encodes CATSSFGRSRGQPQHF.

The chain couples TRBV4-3 to TRBJ2-5; D is uncertain. V was cut by 0 bases and J by 2 bases, with 13 bases left in between. Germline lookup yields CDR1 LGHNA and CDR2 YSLEER. The CDR3 is 16 residues long. In DNA form, the CDR3 reads TGCGCCAGCAGCCAAGATTGGTTGTCGGGTCAAGAGACCCAGTACTTC. Translated: CASSQDWLSGQETQYF.

CDR3 in DNA: TGTGCCATCAGTGAGTCCCAAAGACAGCGGGATGAGCAGTTCTTC. Translating it yields CAISESQRQRDEQFF. V and J are TRBV10-3 and TRBJ2-1, with a weak D call TRBD2 (6 bases). Per the germline V gene, CDR1 is ENHRY and CDR2 is SYGVKD. This CDR3 is 15 amino acids long. Deletions cut 0 bases from V and 8 bases from J, with 14 bases between.

The gene calls are TRBV2 and TRBJ2-7; possible D gene TRBD1, 6 bases. Trimming took 4 bases from V and 3 from J, leaving 16 bases between them. In germline, CDR1 is SNHLY, CDR2 FYNNEI. The CDR3 is 15 residues long. The DNA for the CDR3 is TGTGCCAGCAGTGTACAGGGACAAGGGGGCTACGAGCAGTACTTC. Translated, it gives CASSVQGQGGYEQYF.